Sequencing of this TCR beta chain was carried out in a study of PD-L1 blockade in urothelial cancer. Overall study: Of prior chemotherapy regimens, patients had received between 0 and 3. When blood samples were assessed, the median T cell count was 141,255.

The method was immunoSEQ multiplex PCR; TCRdb's version includes in-frame clones alone and lacks a portion of them. The data contain about 44,000 clones, around 80% of them singletons. This CDR3 has 14 amino acids. Germline V CDR1 and CDR2: MGHRA, YSYEKL. V lost 2 bases and J 9 bases, leaving 14 bases between the germline ends. The patients' disease, urothelial carcinoma, was locally advanced or metastatic. J is TRBJ2-1 and V is TRBV4-1; D uncertain. The starting material was PBMCs, obtained around atezolizumab (anti-PD-L1) treatment. This receptor was obtained from a man between 65 and 85 years old with urothelial cancer. Written as DNA, the CDR3 is TGCGCCAGCAGCCAACCCTTGGGCGATGGTGAGCAGTTCTTC. Translated, it gives CASSQPLGDGEQFF.